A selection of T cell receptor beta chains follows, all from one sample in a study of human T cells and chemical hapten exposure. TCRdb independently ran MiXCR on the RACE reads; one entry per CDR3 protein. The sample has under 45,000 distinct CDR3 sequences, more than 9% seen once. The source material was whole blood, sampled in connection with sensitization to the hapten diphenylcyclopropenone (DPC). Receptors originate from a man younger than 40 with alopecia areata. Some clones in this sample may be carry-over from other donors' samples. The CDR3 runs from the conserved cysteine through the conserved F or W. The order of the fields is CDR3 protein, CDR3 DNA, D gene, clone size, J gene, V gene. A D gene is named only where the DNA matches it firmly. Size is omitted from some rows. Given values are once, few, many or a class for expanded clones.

CDR3aa: CSAKALAGGPHETQYF
CDR3nt: TGCAGTGCCAAAGCACTAGCGGGGGGGCCTCATGAGACCCAGTACTTC
d_gene: TRBD2
abundance: NA
j_gene: TRBJ2-5
v_gene: TRBV20-1

CDR3aa: CASSFAETQYF
CDR3nt: TGTGCCAGCAGCTTTGCAGAGACCCAGTACTTC
d_gene: NA
abundance: few
j_gene: TRBJ2-5
v_gene: TRBV5-4

CDR3aa: CAISPTLRRYTDTQYF
CDR3nt: TGTGCCATCAGCCCCACTCTTAGGAGGTACACAGATACGCAGTATTTT
d_gene: NA
abundance: NA
j_gene: TRBJ2-3
v_gene: TRBV3-1

CDR3aa: CASTSSRVTYNEQFF
CDR3nt: TGTGCCAGCACCTCCTCGCGGGTAACCTACAATGAGCAGTTCTTC
d_gene: NA
abundance: NA
j_gene: TRBJ2-1
v_gene: TRBV7-8

CDR3aa: CASSVGPRVFIGNEQFF
CDR3nt: TGTGCCAGCAGCGTAGGGCCCAGGGTATTTATTGGCAATGAGCAGTTCTTC
d_gene: NA
abundance: NA
j_gene: TRBJ2-1
v_gene: TRBV9

CDR3aa: CASRVRDQYF
CDR3nt: TGTGCCAGCAGAGTGAGAGACCAGTACTTC
d_gene: NA
abundance: NA
j_gene: TRBJ2-5
v_gene: TRBV2

CDR3aa: CASSSLNQETQYF
CDR3nt: TGTGCCAGCTCAAGTTTAAACCAAGAGACCCAGTACTTC
d_gene: NA
abundance: many
j_gene: TRBJ2-5
v_gene: TRBV18

CDR3aa: CASRLGANEQFF
CDR3nt: TGTGCCAGCAGACTAGGGGCCAATGAGCAGTTCTTC
d_gene: NA
abundance: NA
j_gene: TRBJ2-1
v_gene: TRBV27

CDR3aa: CASSLNGGTGGSPLHF
CDR3nt: TGTGCCAGCAGCCTAAATGGAGGGACAGGGGGTTCACCCCTCCACTTT
d_gene: TRBD1
abundance: many
j_gene: TRBJ1-6
v_gene: TRBV3-1

CDR3aa: CSVEARLNTEAFF
CDR3nt: TGCAGCGTTGAAGCCAGGCTGAACACTGAAGCTTTCTTT
d_gene: NA
abundance: many
j_gene: TRBJ1-1
v_gene: TRBV29-1

CDR3aa: CASSLVLEGNNEQFF
CDR3nt: TGCGCCAGCAGCTTGGTCCTAGAGGGCAACAATGAGCAGTTCTTC
d_gene: NA
abundance: few
j_gene: TRBJ2-1
v_gene: TRBV5-1

CDR3aa: CASRTGGSGNTIYF
CDR3nt: TGCGCCAGTAGGACAGGGGGCTCTGGAAACACCATATATTTT
d_gene: TRBD1
abundance: NA
j_gene: TRBJ1-3
v_gene: TRBV10-2

CDR3aa: CASSQKTQYF
CDR3nt: TGTGCCAGCAGCCAGAAGACCCAGTACTTC
d_gene: NA
abundance: once
j_gene: TRBJ2-5
v_gene: TRBV3-1

CDR3aa: CASSLNAGVQETQYF
CDR3nt: TGTGCCAGCTCACTCAACGCAGGGGTTCAAGAGACCCAGTACTTC
d_gene: NA
abundance: many
j_gene: TRBJ2-5
v_gene: TRBV18

CDR3aa: CASSTADRGGEKLFF
CDR3nt: TGTGCCAGCAGTACCGCGGACAGGGGAGGCGAAAAACTGTTTTTT
d_gene: TRBD1
abundance: many
j_gene: TRBJ1-4
v_gene: TRBV2

CDR3aa: CSVHALTSDGTDTQYF
CDR3nt: TGCAGCGTCCATGCGTTGACTAGCGATGGCACAGATACGCAGTATTTT
d_gene: TRBD2
abundance: few
j_gene: TRBJ2-3
v_gene: TRBV29-1

CDR3aa: CASSLFRTLGGANYEQYF
CDR3nt: TGTGCCAGCAGCTTATTCCGCACTCTGGGGGGGGCGAACTACGAGCAGTACTTC
d_gene: NA
abundance: few
j_gene: TRBJ2-7
v_gene: TRBV11-2

CDR3aa: CASSQLAGVVNEQFF
CDR3nt: TGCGCCAGCAGCCAGCTAGCGGGAGTTGTCAATGAGCAGTTCTTC
d_gene: TRBD2
abundance: few
j_gene: TRBJ2-1
v_gene: TRBV4-3

CDR3aa: CASSQDSGLGLTGELFF
CDR3nt: TGTGCCAGCAGCCAAGATTCAGGGCTTGGCTTGACCGGGGAGCTGTTTTTT
d_gene: NA
abundance: many
j_gene: TRBJ2-2
v_gene: TRBV3-1

CDR3aa: CASYRNYGYTF
CDR3nt: TGTGCCAGCTATCGTAACTATGGCTACACCTTC
d_gene: NA
abundance: NA
j_gene: TRBJ1-2
v_gene: TRBV12-3/TRBV12-4

CDR3aa: CSADPLGGANEKLFF
CDR3nt: TGCAGTGCCGATCCTTTGGGAGGTGCTAATGAAAAACTGTTTTTT
d_gene: NA
abundance: many
j_gene: TRBJ1-4
v_gene: TRBV20-1

CDR3aa: CASSIQGARTEAFF
CDR3nt: TGTGCCAGCAGCATTCAGGGGGCGCGCACTGAAGCTTTCTTT
d_gene: TRBD1
abundance: many
j_gene: TRBJ1-1
v_gene: TRBV7-9

CDR3aa: CASSSGRQFF
CDR3nt: TGTGCCAGCAGCTCCGGTCGGCAGTTCTTC
d_gene: NA
abundance: NA
j_gene: TRBJ2-1
v_gene: TRBV11-2

CDR3aa: CASSPAGITDTQYF
CDR3nt: TGTGCCAGCAGCCCCGCGGGGATCACAGATACGCAGTATTTT
d_gene: NA
abundance: many
j_gene: TRBJ2-3
v_gene: TRBV3-1

CDR3aa: CASSSGQGVLNTEAFF
CDR3nt: TGCGCCAGCAGCTCGGGACAGGGGGTCCTGAACACTGAAGCTTTCTTT
d_gene: TRBD1
abundance: NA
j_gene: TRBJ1-1
v_gene: TRBV5-1

CDR3aa: CASSLLRGNTQYF
CDR3nt: TGCGCCAGCAGCTTACTACGCGGTAATACGCAGTATTTT
d_gene: NA
abundance: many
j_gene: TRBJ2-3
v_gene: TRBV5-1

CDR3aa: CASSLWRGRWDKNIQYF
CDR3nt: TGTGCCAGCAGCTTATGGAGGGGACGATGGGACAAAAACATTCAGTACTTC
d_gene: NA
abundance: NA
j_gene: TRBJ2-4
v_gene: TRBV11-3

CDR3aa: CASSFGLTNTGELFF
CDR3nt: TGTGCCAGCAGCTTCGGACTCACGAACACCGGGGAGCTGTTTTTT
d_gene: NA
abundance: NA
j_gene: TRBJ2-2
v_gene: TRBV5-4

CDR3aa: CASSVEGHQPQHF
CDR3nt: TGTGCCAGCAGTGTAGAGGGGCATCAGCCCCAGCATTTT
d_gene: NA
abundance: few
j_gene: TRBJ1-5
v_gene: TRBV6-1

CDR3aa: CASTRRLDSGGFTDTQYF
CDR3nt: TGCGCCAGCACCCGCCGATTGGATAGCGGGGGGTTCACAGATACGCAGTATTTT
d_gene: TRBD2
abundance: NA
j_gene: TRBJ2-3
v_gene: TRBV4-1

CDR3aa: CASSVDGGTKEKLFF
CDR3nt: TGTGCCAGCAGCGTAGATGGAGGGACTAAGGAAAAACTGTTTTTT
d_gene: NA
abundance: many
j_gene: TRBJ1-4
v_gene: TRBV9

CDR3aa: CASSYPRGGSYGYTF
CDR3nt: TGTGCCAGCAGTTACCCCAGGGGAGGCTCTTATGGCTACACCTTC
d_gene: NA
abundance: many
j_gene: TRBJ1-2
v_gene: TRBV6-5

CDR3aa: CASSQELLGPTLAGYNEQFF
CDR3nt: TGCGCCAGCAGCCAAGAATTATTGGGACCGACTCTAGCGGGTTACAATGAGCAGTTCTTC
d_gene: TRBD2
abundance: NA
j_gene: TRBJ2-1
v_gene: TRBV4-3

CDR3aa: CASSLGTGGNVYGYTF
CDR3nt: TGTGCCAGCAGCTTAGGGACCGGTGGAAATGTCTATGGCTACACCTTC
d_gene: NA
abundance: NA
j_gene: TRBJ1-2
v_gene: TRBV7-9

CDR3aa: CASSYRGSNQPQHF
CDR3nt: TGTGCCAGCAGTTACAGGGGAAGCAATCAGCCCCAGCATTTT
d_gene: TRBD1
abundance: NA
j_gene: TRBJ1-5
v_gene: TRBV7-9

CDR3aa: CASSIGQVNEQFF
CDR3nt: TGTGCCAGTAGTATAGGACAGGTCAATGAGCAGTTCTTC
d_gene: NA
abundance: NA
j_gene: TRBJ2-1
v_gene: TRBV19

CDR3aa: CASRGTGGEQYF
CDR3nt: TGTGCCAGCAGGGGAACAGGGGGAGAGCAGTACTTC
d_gene: TRBD1
abundance: many
j_gene: TRBJ2-7
v_gene: TRBV12-3/TRBV12-4

CDR3aa: CASSQEGNGRRDSPLHF
CDR3nt: TGTGCCAGCAGCCAAGAAGGTAATGGACGGAGGGATTCACCCCTCCACTTT
d_gene: NA
abundance: many
j_gene: TRBJ1-6
v_gene: TRBV4-2

CDR3aa: CASSLLAPHNEQFF
CDR3nt: TGTGCCAGCAGCTTACTAGCGCCTCACAATGAGCAGTTCTTC
d_gene: NA
abundance: NA
j_gene: TRBJ2-1
v_gene: TRBV7-6

CDR3aa: CASSQVTGLAGADTQYF
CDR3nt: TGTGCCAGCAGCCAAGTGACGGGACTAGCGGGAGCAGATACGCAGTATTTT
d_gene: TRBD2
abundance: many
j_gene: TRBJ2-3
v_gene: TRBV3-1

CDR3aa: CASSDRQETQYF
CDR3nt: TGTGCCAGCAGTGACAGACAAGAGACCCAGTACTTC
d_gene: NA
abundance: NA
j_gene: TRBJ2-5
v_gene: TRBV6-1

CDR3aa: CSATPTMTAYVTEAFF
CDR3nt: TGCAGTGCTACACCAACAATGACAGCATATGTAACTGAAGCTTTCTTT
d_gene: NA
abundance: many
j_gene: TRBJ1-1
v_gene: TRBV20-1

CDR3aa: CASSQTRDSNQPQHF
CDR3nt: TGTGCCAGCAGCCAAACCCGTGATAGCAATCAGCCCCAGCATTTT
d_gene: NA
abundance: many
j_gene: TRBJ1-5
v_gene: TRBV3-1

CDR3aa: CASSSIFSGTGGRSIQYF
CDR3nt: TGTGCCAGCAGCTCTATTTTTTCCGGGACAGGAGGGAGGAGCATTCAGTACTTC
d_gene: TRBD1
abundance: many
j_gene: TRBJ2-4
v_gene: TRBV14